The source of this T cell receptor beta chain is a study of OX40 agonist ivuxolimab in advanced cancers. Study background: The patients got ivuxolimab, which is an agonistic anti-OX40 (CD134) antibody. Three individuals attained partial responses, comprising one hepatocellular carcinoma case and two cutaneous melanoma cases.

Here immunoSEQ multiplex PCR was the method, and the copy in TCRdb shows in-frame clones only, minus some. The sample contains some 21,000 clones, 80% to 90% of which appear only once. The study's findings and limits: Undetermined was the antigen specificity of the expanded peripheral T cells.

The CDR3 covers 21 residues. Worth noting for this clone: What it recognizes is unknown.

This sequence originates from an adult with an advanced solid tumor such as melanoma, head and neck, liver or kidney cancer. The sample here was CD4+ or CD8+ T cells sorted from blood, taken in a trial of the OX40 agonist ivuxolimab. V and J are TRBV21-1 and TRBJ2-1; the D segment call TRBD2 is taken from the table without a DNA check. TRBV21-1 is a recognized pseudogene. CDR3 loop: CASSKAPFGLAGGGSYNEQFF. The DNA for the CDR3 is TGTGCCAGCAGCAAAGCCCCCTTCGGACTAGCGGGAGGGGGCTCCTACAATGAGCAGTTCTTC.